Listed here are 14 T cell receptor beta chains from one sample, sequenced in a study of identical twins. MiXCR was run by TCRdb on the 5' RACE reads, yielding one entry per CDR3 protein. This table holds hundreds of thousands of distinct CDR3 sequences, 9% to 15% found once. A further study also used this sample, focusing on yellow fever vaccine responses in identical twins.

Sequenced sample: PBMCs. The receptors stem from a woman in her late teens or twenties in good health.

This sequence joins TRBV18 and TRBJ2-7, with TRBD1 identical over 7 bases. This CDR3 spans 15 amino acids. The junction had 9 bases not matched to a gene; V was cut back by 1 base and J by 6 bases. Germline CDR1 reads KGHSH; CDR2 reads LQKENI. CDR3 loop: CASSPRDSQFGEQYF. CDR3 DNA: TGTGCCAGCTCACCACGGGACAGCCAGTTCGGCGAGCAGTACTTC.

The CDR3 here is CASRTGRFSVLTF. Written as DNA, the CDR3 is TGTGCCAGCAGGACGGGGCGCTTCAGTGTCCTGACTTTC. The V and J genes are TRBV28 and TRBJ2-6, with D perhaps TRBD1 or TRBD2 (5 bases each). This CDR3 has 13 amino acids. The germline gives CDR1 MDHEN, CDR2 SYDVKM. The V and J ends lost 6 bases and 13 bases respectively, with 16 bases between them.

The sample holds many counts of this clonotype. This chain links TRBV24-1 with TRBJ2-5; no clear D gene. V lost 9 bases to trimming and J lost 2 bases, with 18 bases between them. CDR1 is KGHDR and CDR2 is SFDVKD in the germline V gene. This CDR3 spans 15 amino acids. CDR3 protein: CATGDEDATQETQYF. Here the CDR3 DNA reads TGTGCCACCGGCGACGAGGACGCGACGCAAGAGACCCAGTACTTC.

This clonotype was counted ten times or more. For the CDR3, the DNA is TGCGCCAGCAGCTTGGCCCACTTCGCGGGAAGAGACGGAAACACCATATATTTT. This gives the protein CASSLAHFAGRDGNTIYF. The chain joins TRBV5-1 to TRBJ1-3; D uncertain. Per the germline V gene, CDR1 is SGHRS and CDR2 is YFSETQ. This CDR3 is 18 amino acids long. Trimming took 0 bases from V and 4 from J, leaving 20 bases between them.

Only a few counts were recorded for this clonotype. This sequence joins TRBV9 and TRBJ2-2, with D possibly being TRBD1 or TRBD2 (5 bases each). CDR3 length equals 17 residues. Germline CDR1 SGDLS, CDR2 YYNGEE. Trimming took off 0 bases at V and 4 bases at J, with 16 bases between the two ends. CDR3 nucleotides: TGTGCCAGCAGCGTAGGAGGGGATTGGGTTGGCACCGGGGAGCTGTTTTTT. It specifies CASSVGGDWVGTGELFF.

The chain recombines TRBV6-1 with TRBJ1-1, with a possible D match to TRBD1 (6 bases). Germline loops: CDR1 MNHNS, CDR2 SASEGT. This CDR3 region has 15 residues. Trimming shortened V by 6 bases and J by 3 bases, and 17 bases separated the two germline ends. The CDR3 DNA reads TGTGCCAGCAGAACAGGGTACGGTGGTTACACTGAAGCTTTCTTT. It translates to CASRTGYGGYTEAFF.

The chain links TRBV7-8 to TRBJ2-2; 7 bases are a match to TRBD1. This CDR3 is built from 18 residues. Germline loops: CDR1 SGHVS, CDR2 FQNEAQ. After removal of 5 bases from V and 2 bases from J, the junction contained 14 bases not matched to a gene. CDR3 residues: CASSHPKHRDRNTGELFF. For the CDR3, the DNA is TGTGCCAGCAGCCATCCAAAGCACCGGGACAGAAACACCGGGGAGCTGTTTTTT.

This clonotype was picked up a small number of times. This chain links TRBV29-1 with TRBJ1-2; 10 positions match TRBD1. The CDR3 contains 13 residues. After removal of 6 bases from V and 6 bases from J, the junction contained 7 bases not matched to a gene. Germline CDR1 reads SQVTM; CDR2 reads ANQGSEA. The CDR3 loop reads CSVATGGEDGYTF. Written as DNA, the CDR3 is TGCAGCGTCGCGACAGGGGGCGAGGATGGCTACACCTTC.

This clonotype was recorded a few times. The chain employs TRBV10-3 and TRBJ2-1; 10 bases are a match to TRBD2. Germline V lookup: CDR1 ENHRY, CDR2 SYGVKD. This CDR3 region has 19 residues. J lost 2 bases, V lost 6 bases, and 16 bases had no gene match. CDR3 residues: CAIRAMVQRGGSAYNEQFF. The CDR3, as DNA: TGTGCCATCAGAGCCATGGTCCAGCGGGGGGGTTCCGCCTACAATGAGCAGTTCTTC.

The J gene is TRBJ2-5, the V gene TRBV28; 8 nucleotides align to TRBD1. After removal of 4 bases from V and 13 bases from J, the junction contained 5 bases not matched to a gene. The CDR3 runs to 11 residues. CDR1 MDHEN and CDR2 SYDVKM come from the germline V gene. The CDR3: CASSSQGARYF. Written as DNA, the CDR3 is TGTGCCAGCAGTTCGCAGGGGGCGCGGTACTTC.

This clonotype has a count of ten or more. CDR3 amino acids: CASSLGGFGNTIYF. Written as DNA, the CDR3 is TGTGCCAGCAGTTTAGGAGGATTTGGAAACACCATATATTTT. V usage is TRBV28 and J usage is TRBJ1-3; D is ambiguous. CDR1 is MDHEN and CDR2 is SYDVKM in the germline V gene. The CDR3 is 14 amino acids. V was shortened by 2 bases and J by 3 bases, with 8 bases between the two germline ends.

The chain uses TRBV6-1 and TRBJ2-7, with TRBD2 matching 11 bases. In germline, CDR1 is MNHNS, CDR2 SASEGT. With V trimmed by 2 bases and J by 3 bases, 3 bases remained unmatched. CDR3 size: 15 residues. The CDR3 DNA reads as TGTGCCAGCAGTGAAAGCCTAGCGGGGGGCTACGAGCAGTACGTC. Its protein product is CASSESLAGGYEQYV.

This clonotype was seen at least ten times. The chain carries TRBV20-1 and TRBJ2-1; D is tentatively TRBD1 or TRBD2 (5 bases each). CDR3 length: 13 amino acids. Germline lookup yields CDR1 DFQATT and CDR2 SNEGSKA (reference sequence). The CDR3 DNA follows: TGCAGCTTCCTCTACCCCGGGGCTGATGAGCAGTTCTTC. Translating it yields CSFLYPGADEQFF.

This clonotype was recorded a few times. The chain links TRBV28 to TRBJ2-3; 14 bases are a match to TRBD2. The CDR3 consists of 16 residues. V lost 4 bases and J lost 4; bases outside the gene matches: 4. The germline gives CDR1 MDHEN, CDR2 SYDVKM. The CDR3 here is CASSSGTSGSSDTQYF. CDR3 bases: TGTGCCAGCAGTTCCGGGACTAGCGGGAGTTCAGATACGCAGTATTTT.